This T cell receptor beta chain was found in a study of T-cell reconstitution after alpha-beta-depleted transplantation in children. Study conclusions and caveats: Where alpha-beta T cells came from about two months after transplant was reportedly several hundred expanded graft clones. The main origin of T-cell counts and diversity one year after transplant was newly produced T cells. The origin of high day-60 TCRbeta diversity in some patients lay in surviving recipient T cells and thymic progenitors.

Germline V gene sequence: CDR1 MNHNS, CDR2 SASEGT. V was clipped by 11 bases and J by 0 bases, with 19 bases between them. The length of the CDR3 is 16 residues. This clonotype was found a few times. Its cognate antigen is unknown. For TCRbeta, the library was prepared with unique molecular identifiers. Each CDR3 protein gets one entry after TCRdb re-called the PCR reads with MiXCR. The data hold 330,000 or so distinct CDR3 sequences, with 6% to 10% observed a single time. The clonotype originates from a female patient aged 2-9 years who had a stem cell transplant for Fanconi anemia, so the T cells may come from the graft donor. The material sequenced was peripheral blood, taken 360 days after TCRalphabeta/CD19-depleted stem cell transplant. This rearrangement joins TRBV6-1 to TRBJ2-2; D is perhaps TRBD2 (6 bases). The CDR3 loop is CAHKARAGANTGELFF. DNA of the CDR3: TGTGCCCACAAGGCCCGAGCGGGCGCGAACACCGGGGAGCTGTTTTTT.